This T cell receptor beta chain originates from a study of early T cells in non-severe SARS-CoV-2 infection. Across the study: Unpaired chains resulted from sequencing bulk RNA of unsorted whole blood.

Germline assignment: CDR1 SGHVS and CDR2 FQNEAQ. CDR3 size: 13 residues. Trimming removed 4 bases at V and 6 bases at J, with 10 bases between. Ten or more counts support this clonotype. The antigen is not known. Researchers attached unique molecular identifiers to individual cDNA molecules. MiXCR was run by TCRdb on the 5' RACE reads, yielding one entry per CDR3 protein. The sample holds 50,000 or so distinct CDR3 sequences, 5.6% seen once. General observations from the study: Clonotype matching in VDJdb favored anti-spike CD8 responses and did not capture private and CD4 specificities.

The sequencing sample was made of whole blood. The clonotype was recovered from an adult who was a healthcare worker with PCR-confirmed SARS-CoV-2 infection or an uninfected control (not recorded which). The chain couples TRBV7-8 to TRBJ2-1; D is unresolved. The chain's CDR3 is CASSSRTPNEQFF. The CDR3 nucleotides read TGTGCCAGCAGCTCTCGGACCCCCAATGAGCAGTTCTTC.